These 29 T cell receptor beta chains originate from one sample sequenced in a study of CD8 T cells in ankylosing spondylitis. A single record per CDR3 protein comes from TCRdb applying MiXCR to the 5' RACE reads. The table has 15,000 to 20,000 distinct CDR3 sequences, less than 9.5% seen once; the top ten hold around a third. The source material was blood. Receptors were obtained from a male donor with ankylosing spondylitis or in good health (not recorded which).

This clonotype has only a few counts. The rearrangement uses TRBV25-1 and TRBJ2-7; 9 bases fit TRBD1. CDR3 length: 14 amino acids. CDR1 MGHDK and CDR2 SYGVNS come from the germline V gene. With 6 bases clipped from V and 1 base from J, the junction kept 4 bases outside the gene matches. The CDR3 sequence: CASRGTGRSYEQYF. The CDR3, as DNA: TGTGCCAGCAGGGGGACAGGGAGGTCCTACGAGCAGTACTTC.

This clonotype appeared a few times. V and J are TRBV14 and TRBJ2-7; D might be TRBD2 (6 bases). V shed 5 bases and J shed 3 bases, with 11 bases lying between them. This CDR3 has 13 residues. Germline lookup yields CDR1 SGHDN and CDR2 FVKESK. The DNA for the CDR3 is TGTGCCAGCAGCGAAGGGGAGGTCTACGAGCAGTACTTC. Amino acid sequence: CASSEGEVYEQYF.

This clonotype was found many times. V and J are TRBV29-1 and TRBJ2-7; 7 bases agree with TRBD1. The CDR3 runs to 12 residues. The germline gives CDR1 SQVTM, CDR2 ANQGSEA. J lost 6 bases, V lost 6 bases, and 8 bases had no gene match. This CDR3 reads CSVSGTVGEQYF. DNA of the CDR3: TGCAGCGTATCCGGGACAGTCGGCGAGCAGTACTTC.

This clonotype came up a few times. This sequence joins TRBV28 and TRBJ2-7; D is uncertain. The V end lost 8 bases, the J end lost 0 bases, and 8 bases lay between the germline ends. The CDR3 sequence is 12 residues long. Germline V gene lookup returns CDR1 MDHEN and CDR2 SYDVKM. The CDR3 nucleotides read TGTGCCAGCGGGTCCTCCTCCTACGAGCAGTACTTC. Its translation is CASGSSSYEQYF.

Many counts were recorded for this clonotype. For the CDR3, the DNA is TGTGCCAGCAGTTACAGGCCTAACTATGGCTACACCTTC. It specifies CASSYRPNYGYTF. The gene calls are TRBV6-5 and TRBJ1-2; D is unresolved. The CDR3 is made up of 13 amino acids. The V and J ends lost 2 bases and 0 bases respectively, with 4 bases between them. Germline V CDR1 and CDR2: MNHEY, SVGAGI.

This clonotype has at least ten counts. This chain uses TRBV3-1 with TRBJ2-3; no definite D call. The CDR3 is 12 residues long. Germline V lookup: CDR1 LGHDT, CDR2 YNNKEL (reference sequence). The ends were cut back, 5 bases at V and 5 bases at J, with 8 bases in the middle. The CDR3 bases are TGTGCCAGCAGCTACTTGGGAGATACGCAGTATTTT. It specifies CASSYLGDTQYF.

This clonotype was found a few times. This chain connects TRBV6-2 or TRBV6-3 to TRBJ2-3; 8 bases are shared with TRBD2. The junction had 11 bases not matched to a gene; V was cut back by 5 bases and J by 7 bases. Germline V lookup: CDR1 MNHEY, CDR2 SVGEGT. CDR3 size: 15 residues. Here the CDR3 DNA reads TGTGCCAGCAGTCCGAGCGGGAGAAAGGGCTATACGCAGTATTTT. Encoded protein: CASSPSGRKGYTQYF.

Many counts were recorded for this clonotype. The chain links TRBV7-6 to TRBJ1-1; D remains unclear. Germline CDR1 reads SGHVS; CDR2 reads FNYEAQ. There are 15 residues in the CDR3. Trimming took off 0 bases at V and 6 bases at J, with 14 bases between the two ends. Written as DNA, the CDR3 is TGTGCCAGCAGCTTAGCTTTGGACGGGAGGTCTGAAGCTTTCTTT. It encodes CASSLALDGRSEAFF.

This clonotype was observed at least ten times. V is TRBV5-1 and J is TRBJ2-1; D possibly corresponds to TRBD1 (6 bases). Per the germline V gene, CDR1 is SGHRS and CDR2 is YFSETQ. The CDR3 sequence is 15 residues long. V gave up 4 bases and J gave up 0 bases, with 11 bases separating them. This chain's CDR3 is CASSLPRGSYNEQFF. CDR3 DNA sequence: TGCGCCAGCAGCCTCCCCAGGGGCTCCTACAATGAGCAGTTCTTC. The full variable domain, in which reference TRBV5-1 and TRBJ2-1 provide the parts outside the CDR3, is KAGVTQTPRYLIKTRGQQVTLSCSPISGHRSVSWYQQTPGQGLQFLFEYFSETQRNKGNFPGRFSGRQFSNSRSEMNVSTLELGDSALYLCASSLPRGSYNEQFFGPGTRLTVL.

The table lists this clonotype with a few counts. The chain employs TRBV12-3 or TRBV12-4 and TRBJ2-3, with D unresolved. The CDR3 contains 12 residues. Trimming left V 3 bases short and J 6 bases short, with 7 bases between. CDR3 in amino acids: CASSFETDTQYF. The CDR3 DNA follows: TGTGCCAGCAGTTTTGAGACGGATACGCAGTATTTT.

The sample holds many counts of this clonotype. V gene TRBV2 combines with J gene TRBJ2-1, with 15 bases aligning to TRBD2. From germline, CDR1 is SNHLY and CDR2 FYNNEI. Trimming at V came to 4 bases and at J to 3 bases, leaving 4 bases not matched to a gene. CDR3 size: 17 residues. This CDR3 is CASSGTSGRALYNEQFF. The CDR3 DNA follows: TGTGCCAGCAGTGGGACTAGCGGGAGGGCCCTCTACAATGAGCAGTTCTTC.

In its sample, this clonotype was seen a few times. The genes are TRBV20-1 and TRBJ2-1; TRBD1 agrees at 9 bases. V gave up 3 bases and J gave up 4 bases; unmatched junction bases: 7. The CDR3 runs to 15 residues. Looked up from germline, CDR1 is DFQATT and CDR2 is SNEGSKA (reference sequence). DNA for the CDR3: TGCAGTGCTAGCCCAGGGGACAGGGCTTACAATGAGCAGTTCTTC. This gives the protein CSASPGDRAYNEQFF.

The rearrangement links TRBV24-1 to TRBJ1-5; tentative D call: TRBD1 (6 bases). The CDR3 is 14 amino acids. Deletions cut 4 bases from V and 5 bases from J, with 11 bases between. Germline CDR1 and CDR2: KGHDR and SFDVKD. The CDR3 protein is CATSDRQVYQPQHF. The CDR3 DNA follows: TGTGCCACCAGTGACAGACAGGTTTATCAGCCCCAGCATTTT.

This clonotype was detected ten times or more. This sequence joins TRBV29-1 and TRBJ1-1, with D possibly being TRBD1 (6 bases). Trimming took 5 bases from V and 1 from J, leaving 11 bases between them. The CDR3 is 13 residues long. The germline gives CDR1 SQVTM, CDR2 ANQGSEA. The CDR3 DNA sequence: TGCAGCGTTTGCAGGGGAGGGAACACTGAAGCTTTCTTT. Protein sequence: CSVCRGGNTEAFF. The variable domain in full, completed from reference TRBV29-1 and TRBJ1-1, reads SAVISQKPSRDICQRGTSLTIQCQVDSQVTMMFWYRQQPGQSLTLIATANQGSEATYESGFVIDKFPISRPNLTFSTLTVSNMSPEDSSIYLCSVCRGGNTEAFFGQGTRLTVV.

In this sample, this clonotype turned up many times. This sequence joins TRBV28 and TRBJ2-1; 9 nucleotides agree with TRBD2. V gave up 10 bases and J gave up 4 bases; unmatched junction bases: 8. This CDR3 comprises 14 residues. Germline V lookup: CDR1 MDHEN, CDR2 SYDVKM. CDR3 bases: TGTGCCATCACTAAGCGGGAGGAGTACAATGAGCAGTTCTTC. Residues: CAITKREEYNEQFF.

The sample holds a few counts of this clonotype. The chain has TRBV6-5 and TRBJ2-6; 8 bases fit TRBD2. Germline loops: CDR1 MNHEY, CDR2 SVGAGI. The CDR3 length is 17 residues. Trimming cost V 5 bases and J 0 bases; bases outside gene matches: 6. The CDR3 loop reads CASSRLASSSGANVLTF. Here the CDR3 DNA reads TGTGCCAGCAGTCGACTAGCGTCTTCCTCTGGGGCCAACGTCCTGACTTTC.

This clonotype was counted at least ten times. Here the CDR3 reads CSASRGLAAYNEQFF. CDR3 DNA sequence: TGCAGTGCTAGCCGCGGACTAGCGGCCTACAATGAGCAGTTCTTC. The chain couples TRBV20-1 to TRBJ2-1; 10 positions agree with TRBD2. This CDR3 region has 15 residues. The V and J ends lost 3 bases and 2 bases, in that order; junction bases with no gene match: 4. Germline V lookup: CDR1 DFQATT, CDR2 SNEGSKA (reference sequence).

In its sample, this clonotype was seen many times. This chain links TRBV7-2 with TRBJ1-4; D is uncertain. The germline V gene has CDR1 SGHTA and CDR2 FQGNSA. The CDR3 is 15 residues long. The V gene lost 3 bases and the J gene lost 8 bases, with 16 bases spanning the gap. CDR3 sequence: CASSFQSNAKEKLFF. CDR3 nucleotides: TGTGCCAGCAGCTTTCAATCCAACGCGAAGGAAAAACTGTTTTTT.

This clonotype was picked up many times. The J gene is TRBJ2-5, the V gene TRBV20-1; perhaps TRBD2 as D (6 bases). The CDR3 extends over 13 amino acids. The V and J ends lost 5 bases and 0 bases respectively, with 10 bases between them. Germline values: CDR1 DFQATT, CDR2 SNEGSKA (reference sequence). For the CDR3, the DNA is TGCAGTGCTCAGCGGGTGTACCAAGAGACCCAGTACTTC. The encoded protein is CSAQRVYQETQYF.

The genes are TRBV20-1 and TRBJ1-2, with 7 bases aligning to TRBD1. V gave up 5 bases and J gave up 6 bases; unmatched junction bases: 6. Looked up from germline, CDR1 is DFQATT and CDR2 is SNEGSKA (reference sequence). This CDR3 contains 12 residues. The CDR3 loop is CSAADRVDGYTF. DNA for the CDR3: TGCAGTGCTGCTGACAGGGTGGATGGCTACACCTTC.

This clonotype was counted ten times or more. CDR3 loop: CASSLSPGQGNLGNEQFF. The CDR3 coding sequence is TGTGCCAGCAGCTTATCCCCGGGACAGGGAAACCTCGGCAATGAGCAGTTCTTC. The rearrangement uses TRBV7-3 and TRBJ2-1, with 9 bases identical to TRBD1. The trim removed 2 bases at V and 6 bases at J, leaving 14 bases unmatched. The CDR3 consists of 18 residues. Looked up from germline, CDR1 is SGHTA and CDR2 is FQGTGA.

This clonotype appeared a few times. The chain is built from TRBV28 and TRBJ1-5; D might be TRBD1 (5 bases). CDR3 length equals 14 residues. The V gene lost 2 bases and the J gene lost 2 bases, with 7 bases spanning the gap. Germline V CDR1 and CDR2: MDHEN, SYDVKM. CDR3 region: CASSLGGGNQPQHF. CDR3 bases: TGTGCCAGCAGTTTAGGGGGAGGCAATCAGCCCCAGCATTTT.

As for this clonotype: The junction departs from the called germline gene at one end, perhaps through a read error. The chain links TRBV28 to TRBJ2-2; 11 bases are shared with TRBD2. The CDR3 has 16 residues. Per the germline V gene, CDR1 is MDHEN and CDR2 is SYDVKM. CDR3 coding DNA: TGTGCCAGCAGTCCGACGTTAGCGGGGGGGGCCCTGGAGGTGTTTTTT. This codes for CASSPTLAGGALEVFF.

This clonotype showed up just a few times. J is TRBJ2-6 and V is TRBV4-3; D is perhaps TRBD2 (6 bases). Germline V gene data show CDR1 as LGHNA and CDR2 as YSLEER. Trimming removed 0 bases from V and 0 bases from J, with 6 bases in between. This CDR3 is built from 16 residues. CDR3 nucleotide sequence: TGCGCCAGCAGCCAAGAGGGGGGCTCTGGGGCCAACGTCCTGACTTTC. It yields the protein CASSQEGGSGANVLTF.

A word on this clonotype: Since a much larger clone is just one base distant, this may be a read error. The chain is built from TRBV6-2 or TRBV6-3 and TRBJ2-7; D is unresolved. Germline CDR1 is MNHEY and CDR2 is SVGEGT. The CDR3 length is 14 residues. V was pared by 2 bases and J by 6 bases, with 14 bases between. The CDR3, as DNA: TGTGCCAGCAGTTACGATGGAGAGCTCTGCGAGCAGTACTTC. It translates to CASSYDGELCEQYF.

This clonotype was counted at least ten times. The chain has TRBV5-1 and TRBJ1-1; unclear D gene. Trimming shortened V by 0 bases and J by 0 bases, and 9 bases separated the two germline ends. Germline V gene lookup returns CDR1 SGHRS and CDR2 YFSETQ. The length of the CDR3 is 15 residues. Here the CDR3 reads CASSLAAGMNTEAFF. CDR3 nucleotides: TGCGCCAGCAGCTTGGCCGCTGGGATGAACACTGAAGCTTTCTTT.

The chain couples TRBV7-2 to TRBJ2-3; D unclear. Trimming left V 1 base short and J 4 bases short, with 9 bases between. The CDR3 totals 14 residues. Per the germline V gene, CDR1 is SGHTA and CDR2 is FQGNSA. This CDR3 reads CASSLEGRADTQYF. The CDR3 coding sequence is TGTGCCAGCAGCTTAGAGGGCCGAGCAGATACGCAGTATTTT.

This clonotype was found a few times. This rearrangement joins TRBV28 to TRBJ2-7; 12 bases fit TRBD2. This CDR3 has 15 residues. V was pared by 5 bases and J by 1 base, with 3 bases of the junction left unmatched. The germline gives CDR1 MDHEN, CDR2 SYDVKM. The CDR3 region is CASSRTSGISYEQYF. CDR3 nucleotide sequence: TGTGCCAGCAGTCGGACTAGCGGGATTTCCTACGAGCAGTACTTC.

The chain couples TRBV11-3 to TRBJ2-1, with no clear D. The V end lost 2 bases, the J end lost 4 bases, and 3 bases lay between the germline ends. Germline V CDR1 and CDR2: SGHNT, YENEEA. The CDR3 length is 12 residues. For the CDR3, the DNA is TGTGCCAGCAGCTTACAATACAATGAGCAGTTCTTC. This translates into CASSLQYNEQFF.